Below are 28 T cell receptor beta chains sequenced from a single sample in a study of cytomegalovirus exposure and HLA in healthy donors. PCR was performed using 60 Vbeta and 13 Jbeta primers. Some clones are missing from TCRdb's copy, which holds only in-frame ones; the method was immunoSEQ multiplex PCR. The sample has approximately 150,000 clones; 75% to 90% are singletons. The sequenced sample consisted of PBMCs. These TCRs come from a man younger than 40 in good health and CMV-seropositive.

The chain is built from TRBV27 and TRBJ2-7, with 14 bases matching TRBD2. CDR1 MNHEY and CDR2 SMNVEV come from the germline V gene (reference sequence). This CDR3 spans 14 amino acids. After removal of 5 bases from V and 6 bases from J, the junction contained 3 bases not matched to a gene. The CDR3 DNA is TGTGCCAGCAGTGCGGGACTAGCGGGAGTCGAGCAGTACTTC. This sequence encodes CASSAGLAGVEQYF.

This clone appeared once. The chain is built from TRBV7-9 and TRBJ2-1, with 9 bases aligning to TRBD1. V was pared by 5 bases and J by 6 bases, with 8 bases of the junction left unmatched. CDR3 length: 15 residues. CDR1 and CDR2 from the germline V gene are SEHNR and FQNEAQ (reference sequence). In nucleotides, the CDR3 is TGTGCCAGCAGCGCCCGGGACAGGGCGCCCAATGAGCAGTTCTTC. Translation gives CASSARDRAPNEQFF. The full variable domain, its missing parts supplied by reference TRBV7-9 and TRBJ2-1, is DTGVSQNPRHKITKRGQNVTFRCDPISEHNRLYWYRQTLGQGPEFLTYFQNEAQLEKSRLLSDRFSAERPKGSFSTLEIQRTEQGDSAMYLCASSARDRAPNEQFFGPGTRLTVL.

This clone was detected only a few times. Its ends do not fully match the called genes, so a read error is possible. DNA for the CDR3: TGTTCCAGCAGCTTAGGGGCCACTGAAGCTTTCTTT. Translated: CSSSLGATEAFF. The chain is built from TRBV7-9 and TRBJ1-1, with D perhaps matching TRBD1 (5 bases). The CDR3 has 12 amino acids. Germline CDR1 is SEHNR and CDR2 is FQNEAQ (reference sequence).

The chain has TRBV2 and TRBJ1-5; the match to TRBD1 covers 7 bases. CDR1 and CDR2 (germline): SNHLY, FYNNEI. The ends lost 7 bases at V and 5 bases at J; junction bases unmatched: 8. This CDR3 comprises 14 residues. The CDR3 loop is CASIDRAGYQPQHF. The CDR3 nucleotides read TGTGCCAGCATCGACAGGGCTGGTTATCAGCCCCAGCATTTT. Combining the CDR3 with reference TRBV2 and TRBJ1-5 gives the whole variable domain EPEVTQTPSHQVTQMGQEVILRCVPISNHLYFYWYRQILGQKVEFLVSFYNNEISEKSEIFDDQFSVERPDGSNFTLKIRSTKLEDSAMYFCASIDRAGYQPQHFGDGTRLSIL.

Written as DNA, the CDR3 is TGCAGCGTCGCCAGGGACAGCAGCTATGGCTACACCTTC. This encodes CSVARDSSYGYTF. V gene TRBV29-1 combines with J gene TRBJ1-2; 7 bases line up with TRBD1. The CDR3 length is 13 residues. The germline V gene has CDR1 SQVTM and CDR2 ANQGSEA. With V trimmed by 6 bases and J by 4 bases, 8 bases remained unmatched.

The rearrangement joins TRBV6-6 to TRBJ2-1; 11 bases map to TRBD2. V shed 4 bases and J 7 bases; nucleotides not matched to a gene: 9. Germline CDR1 MNHNY, CDR2 SVGAGI (reference sequence). This CDR3 contains 16 residues. CDR3 protein: CASSSTSGSSGNEQFF. The CDR3 DNA is TGTGCCAGCAGTTCTACTAGCGGGAGCTCGGGGAATGAGCAGTTCTTC.

This chain links TRBV6-1 with TRBJ1-5; D uncertain. The germline V gene has CDR1 MNHNS and CDR2 SASEGT. The length of the CDR3 is 12 residues. Trimming took 5 bases from V and 6 from J, leaving 8 bases between them. The CDR3: CASSREIQPQHF. The CDR3 region has the DNA TGTGCCAGCAGTCGTGAGATTCAGCCCCAGCATTTT.

J is TRBJ1-5 and V is TRBV7-8; 8 bases are shared with TRBD1. Germline V gene lookup returns CDR1 SGHVS and CDR2 FQNEAQ. The CDR3 loop spans 16 amino acids. V lost 0 bases, J lost 6 bases, and 7 bases stayed unmatched. The CDR3 DNA sequence: TGTGCCAGCAGCTTAGCCGGGACAGGTATCCGTCAGCCCCAGCATTTT. Protein: CASSLAGTGIRQPQHF.

The J gene is TRBJ1-3, the V gene TRBV18, with a weak D call TRBD1 (5 bases). Germline CDR1 and CDR2: KGHSH and LQKENI. The CDR3 consists of 17 residues. Trimming stripped 3 bases from V and 0 bases from J, with 15 bases between. DNA of the CDR3: TGTGCCAGCTCACCCTTCGCTGGGGCCGACTCTGGAAACACCATATATTTT. Translated, it gives CASSPFAGADSGNTIYF.

The rearrangement joins TRBV2 to TRBJ1-1; the D gene is possibly TRBD1 (5 bases). CDR1 is SNHLY, CDR2 FYNNEI, per germline. V lost 5 bases and J lost 9, with 10 bases in between. This CDR3 region has 11 residues. The DNA for the CDR3 is TGTGCCAGCAGTAGGGGCGGCCAAGCTTTCTTT. Protein product: CASSRGGQAFF.

The sample holds a few counts of this clone. The sample holds other DNA sequences that translate to the same CDR3. The gene calls are TRBV27 and TRBJ1-5; possible D gene TRBD1, 6 bases. The CDR3 sequence is 12 residues long. Germline V gives CDR1 MNHEY, CDR2 SMNVEV (reference sequence). Trimming took off 3 bases at V and 6 bases at J, with 6 bases between the two ends. The CDR3 nucleotides read TGTGCCAGCAGTTTCAGGGGTCAGCCCCAGCATTTT. As protein: CASSFRGQPQHF.

The chain links TRBV2 to TRBJ2-3; TRBD1 matches 8 bases. V was clipped by 4 bases and J by 0 bases; unmatched bases: 3. Germline assignment: CDR1 SNHLY and CDR2 FYNNEI. The CDR3 covers 15 residues. The CDR3 region has the DNA TGTGCCAGCAGTGTGGGGACAGGTAGCACAGATACGCAGTATTTT. Translation: CASSVGTGSTDTQYF.

This clone has a handful of counts. The chain employs TRBV5-5 and TRBJ1-1, with D perhaps matching TRBD1 (5 bases). CDR1 and CDR2 (germline): SGHKS, YYEKEE (reference sequence). CDR3 length: 15 amino acids. V was shortened by 1 base and J by 5 bases, with 15 bases between the two germline ends. The CDR3 reads CASSLPLGVGTEAFF. The CDR3, as DNA: TGTGCCAGCAGCTTGCCCTTAGGGGTGGGGACTGAAGCTTTCTTT.

As regards this clone: This sample also contains other DNA sequences that code for the same CDR3. The chain has TRBV27 and TRBJ2-7; TRBD2 agrees at 9 bases. Germline V gene data show CDR1 as MNHEY and CDR2 as SMNVEV (reference sequence). J gave up 3 bases and V 8 bases, and 11 bases lay outside the gene matches. The CDR3 covers 15 residues. The CDR3: CASHRGLAGVYEQYF. CDR3 bases: TGTGCCAGCCATCGGGGACTAGCAGGAGTCTACGAGCAGTACTTC.

This clone appeared once. V and J are TRBV5-1 and TRBJ2-5; 7 positions match TRBD2. This CDR3 comprises 15 residues. From germline, CDR1 is SGHRS and CDR2 YFSETQ. Trimming at V came to 2 bases and at J to 5 bases, leaving 9 bases not matched to a gene. CDR3 loop: CASSLGGSFWETQYF. CDR3 DNA sequence: TGCGCCAGCAGCTTAGGCGGGAGCTTTTGGGAGACCCAGTACTTC.

This chain connects TRBV11-3 to TRBJ1-3; 9 positions agree with TRBD1. The CDR3 is 18 amino acids. V lost 3 bases to trimming and J lost 2 bases; unmatched junction nucleotides: 11. Germline CDR1 is SGHNT and CDR2 is YENEEA. CDR3: CASSFGDTGGDPGNTIYF. CDR3 DNA sequence: TGTGCCAGCAGCTTTGGCGATACAGGGGGCGATCCTGGAAACACCATATATTTT. Full variable domain (rest looked up from reference TRBV11-3 and TRBJ1-3): EAGVVQSPRYKIIEKKQPVAFWCNPISGHNTLYWYLQNLGQGPELLIRYENEEAVDDSQLPKDRFSAERLKGVDSTLKIQPAELGDSAVYLCASSFGDTGGDPGNTIYFGEGSWLTVV.

V gene TRBV27 combines with J gene TRBJ2-7, with D possibly being TRBD2 (5 bases). With 5 bases removed from V and 2 bases from J, the gap between germline ends came to 16 bases. CDR3 length: 15 residues. Germline CDR1 and CDR2: MNHEY and SMNVEV (reference sequence). CDR3 bases: TGTGCCAGCAGTCCCGCGGGCCCCCAGGCCTACGAGCAGTACTTC. This gives the protein CASSPAGPQAYEQYF.

The rearrangement joins TRBV18 to TRBJ2-7; 10 positions match TRBD2. The CDR3 spans 14 residues. After removal of 5 bases from V and 3 bases from J, the junction contained 4 bases not matched to a gene. Looked up from germline, CDR1 is KGHSH and CDR2 is LQKENI. The CDR3 reads CASSTLAGVYEQYF. The DNA of the CDR3 is TGTGCCAGCTCAACTCTAGCGGGAGTCTACGAGCAGTACTTC. The full variable domain, with the rest looked up from reference TRBV18 and TRBJ2-7, is NAGVMQNPRHLVRRRGQEARLRCSPMKGHSHVYWYRQLPEEGLKFMVYLQKENIIDESGMPKERFSAEFPKEGPSILRIQQVVRGDSAAYFCASSTLAGVYEQYFGPGTRLTVT.

This clone was detected once. This sequence joins TRBV6-1 and TRBJ1-5; TRBD1 might be the D (5 bases). V was shortened by 2 bases and J by 7 bases, with 18 bases between the two germline ends. The length of the CDR3 is 16 residues. From germline, CDR1 is MNHNS and CDR2 SASEGT. The CDR3 nucleotides read TGTGCCAGCAGTGAATTTAGACTAGCTGAGGGGCAGCCCCAGCATTTT. It specifies CASSEFRLAEGQPQHF.

The rearrangement uses TRBV18 and TRBJ2-7, with 8 bases lining up with TRBD2. The ends lost 8 bases at V and 0 bases at J; junction bases unmatched: 6. The CDR3 totals 14 residues. Looked up from germline, CDR1 is KGHSH and CDR2 is LQKENI. CDR3 in DNA: TGTGCCAGCGCCACTAGCGGATTCTCCTACGAGCAGTACTTC. Its translation is CASATSGFSYEQYF.

J is TRBJ1-5 and V is TRBV2; no definite D call. V lost 8 bases to trimming and J lost 6 bases, with 11 bases between them. The CDR3 has 12 residues. Germline V gene data show CDR1 as SNHLY and CDR2 as FYNNEI. The CDR3 protein is CASAPRGQPQHF. The CDR3 nucleotides are TGTGCCAGCGCCCCCCGGGGTCAGCCCCAGCATTTT.

This clone was detected once. V usage is TRBV4-2 and J usage is TRBJ2-1; 12 nucleotides match TRBD2. Germline CDR1 LGHNA, CDR2 YNFKEQ. CDR3 length: 16 amino acids. Losses at the gene ends were 0 bases for V and 13 bases for J; bases not matched to a gene: 10. CDR3 coding DNA: TGTGCCAGCAGCCAAGATCAGGGACTAGCGGGCCCCCGCCAGTTCTTC. It is translated as CASSQDQGLAGPRQFF.

The chain joins TRBV11-3 to TRBJ2-3; D might be TRBD2 (6 bases). CDR1 is SGHNT and CDR2 is YENEEA in the germline V gene. Trimming took 5 bases from V and 5 from J, leaving 14 bases between them. This CDR3 has 14 amino acids. CDR3 coding DNA: TGTGCCAGCAGCCGTGGGGGGTTCGTAGATACGCAGTATTTT. This sequence encodes CASSRGGFVDTQYF.

The chain links TRBV18 to TRBJ1-6, with 10 bases matching TRBD1. CDR1 and CDR2 (germline): KGHSH, LQKENI. Trimming took 5 bases from V and 8 from J; bases not matched to a gene: 3. The CDR3 totals 14 residues. The CDR3 DNA reads TGTGCCAGCTCAGCGACAGGGGGCGATTCACCCCTCCACTTT. It codes for CASSATGGDSPLHF.

This sequence joins TRBV5-1 and TRBJ2-2; 10 bases fit TRBD1. Germline CDR1 SGHRS, CDR2 YFSETQ. The CDR3 contains 15 residues. V lost 6 bases, J lost 5 bases, and 7 bases stayed unmatched. The CDR3 bases are TGCGCCAGCACCCGGGGACAGGGGATAACCGGGGAGCTGTTTTTT. Protein product: CASTRGQGITGELFF.

The genes are TRBV25-1 and TRBJ2-2; D gene uncertain. V gave up 4 bases and J gave up 1 base, with 4 bases separating them. The CDR3 extends over 13 amino acids. Germline V gene sequence: CDR1 MGHDK, CDR2 SYGVNS. CDR3 sequence: CASSAQNTGELFF. The CDR3 DNA reads as TGTGCCAGCAGTGCCCAGAACACCGGGGAGCTGTTTTTT.

In nucleotides, the CDR3 is TGTGCCAGCAGCACCGGGGACAGGGTGCTGGTGGAGGATGGCTACACCTTC. This codes for CASSTGDRVLVEDGYTF. The rearrangement links TRBV11-2 to TRBJ1-2, with 9 positions matching TRBD1. Germline lookup yields CDR1 SGHAT and CDR2 FQNNGV. The CDR3 sequence is 17 residues long. V was clipped by 5 bases and J by 6 bases; unmatched bases: 16.

The rearrangement joins TRBV7-8 to TRBJ1-5; 12 bases line up with TRBD1. CDR3 size: 16 residues. Germline values: CDR1 SGHVS, CDR2 FQNEAQ. Trimming took 5 bases from V and 2 from J; bases not matched to a gene: 4. Here the CDR3 DNA reads TGTGCCAGCAGCCCTTGGGACAGGGGGCGCAATCAGCCCCAGCATTTT. Its translation: CASSPWDRGRNQPQHF.